This entry describes one TCR beta chain. Its antigen is undetermined. These data belong to a study of cytomegalovirus exposure and HLA in healthy donors. Study background: Approximately 85 million unique TCRs from HLA-typed donors were held in an early release of data. Study-wide results and caveats: Some V segments (TRBV6-2 and TRBV6-3 among them) were excluded as indistinguishable.

The PCR contained 60 Vbeta and 13 Jbeta primers. Only in-frame clones appear in the TCRdb table, and some are missing; sequencing was by immunoSEQ multiplex PCR. Of some 120,000 clones in the sample, around three quarters are singletons; the top ten hold around 4%. V was pared by 6 bases and J by 7 bases, with 10 bases between. The CDR3 consists of 12 residues. Germline values: CDR1 SNHLY, CDR2 FYNNEI. The rearrangement links TRBV2 to TRBJ1-3; no definite D call. The sequence came from a middle-aged man in good health and CMV-seronegative. The specimen sequenced was PBMCs. The CDR3 nucleotides are TGTGCCAGCAGCTCCTTCCGGAACACCATATATTTT. It is translated as CASSSFRNTIYF. Full variable domain (outside the CDR3, taken from reference TRBV2 and TRBJ1-3): EPEVTQTPSHQVTQMGQEVILRCVPISNHLYFYWYRQILGQKVEFLVSFYNNEISEKSEIFDDQFSVERPDGSNFTLKIRSTKLEDSAMYFCASSSFRNTIYFGEGSWLTVV.